This TCR beta chain was retrieved from a study of OX40 agonist ivuxolimab in advanced cancers. There are 15 residues in the CDR3. V shed 4 bases and J shed 1 base, with 12 bases lying between them. Germline V gene data show CDR1 as KGHSH and CDR2 as LQKENI. Measured with immunoSEQ multiplex PCR; TCRdb has only the in-frame clones, and not every one. The sample records about 60,000 clones, 85% to 90% being singletons. This rearrangement joins TRBV18 to TRBJ2-3, with a possible D match to TRBD1 (6 bases). The source of this sequence is an adult with an advanced solid tumor such as melanoma, head and neck, liver or kidney cancer. The source was CD4+ or CD8+ T cells sorted from blood, collected in a trial of the OX40 agonist ivuxolimab. CDR3 sequence reads: CASSLNREGTDTQYF. In nucleotides, the CDR3 is TGTGCCAGCTCACTGAACAGGGAAGGCACAGATACGCAGTATTTT.